The T cell receptor beta chain under discussion was sequenced for a study of blood T cell repertoires in COVID-19. Turning to the study itself: Material from acute and convalescent COVID-19 was sourced from the United States, Italy and Spain. PBMCs, B-cell-depleted T cells, or T cells were the source of the cDNA or gDNA that made up the material.

Assignments of participants to cohorts depended upon their own reported clinical history. Two negative PCRs, clearance, or symptom resolution characterized the recovered Cohort 3 donors. Sequencing used immunoSEQ multiplex PCR; TCRdb keeps in-frame clones, though not all of them. In the table there are around 250,000 clones, roughly 84% of which are singletons. This CDR3 contains 17 residues. J gave up 3 bases and V 5 bases, and 15 bases lay outside the gene matches. Germline loops: CDR1 MNHEY, CDR2 SVGEGT. This clonotype was obtained from a man aged 45-65 years who had recovered from COVID-19. The specimen sequenced was PBMCs or T cells enriched from blood (not recorded which). The chain combines TRBV6-2 or TRBV6-3 with TRBJ1-1; 7 bases are a match to TRBD1. DNA for the CDR3: TGTGCCAGCAGTACTGGGGACAGCTCAGAGGAGGACACTGAAGCTTTCTTT. Encoded protein: CASSTGDSSEEDTEAFF.